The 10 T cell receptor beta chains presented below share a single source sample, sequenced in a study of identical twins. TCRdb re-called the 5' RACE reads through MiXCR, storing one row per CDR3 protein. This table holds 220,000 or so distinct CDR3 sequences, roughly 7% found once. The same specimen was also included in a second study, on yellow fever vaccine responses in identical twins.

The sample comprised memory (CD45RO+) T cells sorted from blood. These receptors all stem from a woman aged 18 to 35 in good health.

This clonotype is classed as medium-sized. The CDR3 here is CASSPMTGIDYGYTF. CDR3 DNA sequence: TGTGCCAGCAGCCCGATGACAGGGATTGACTATGGCTACACCTTC. The chain couples TRBV12-3 or TRBV12-4 to TRBJ1-2; 7 nucleotides agree with TRBD1. With V trimmed by 6 bases and J by 3 bases, 10 bases remained unmatched. The CDR3 is 15 residues long.

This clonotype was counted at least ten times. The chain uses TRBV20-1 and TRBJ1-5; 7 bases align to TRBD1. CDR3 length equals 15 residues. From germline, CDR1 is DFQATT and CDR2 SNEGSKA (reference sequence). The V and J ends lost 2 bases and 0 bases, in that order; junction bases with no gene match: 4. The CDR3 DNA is TGCAGTGCTAGAACGGGACAGCTTAGCAATCAGCCCCAGCATTTT. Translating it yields CSARTGQLSNQPQHF.

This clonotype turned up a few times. The CDR3 DNA is TGTGCCAGCAGTTTAGCCCTAGCGGGAGCGGGGGATACGCAGTATTTT. It translates to CASSLALAGAGDTQYF. The chain combines TRBV12-3 or TRBV12-4 with TRBJ2-3; TRBD2 matches 10 bases. The CDR3 totals 16 residues. Trimming removed 0 bases from V and 6 bases from J; junction bases left unmatched: 6.

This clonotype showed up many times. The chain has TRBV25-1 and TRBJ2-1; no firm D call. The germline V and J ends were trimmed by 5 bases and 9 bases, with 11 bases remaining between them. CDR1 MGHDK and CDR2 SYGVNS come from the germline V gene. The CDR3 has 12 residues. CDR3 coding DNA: TGTGCCAGCAGTAAAGGACGGACTGAGCAGTTCTTC. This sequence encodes CASSKGRTEQFF.

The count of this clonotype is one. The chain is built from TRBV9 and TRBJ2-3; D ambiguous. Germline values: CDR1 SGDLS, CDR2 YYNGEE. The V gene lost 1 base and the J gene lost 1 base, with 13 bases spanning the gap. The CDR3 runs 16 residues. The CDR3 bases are TGTGCCAGCAGCGTACGCACCGGTGGGGGCACAGATACGCAGTATTTT. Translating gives CASSVRTGGGTDTQYF.

The CDR3 here is CASSDGTGIYGYTF. The CDR3 nucleotides are TGTGCCAGCAGTGATGGGACGGGGATCTATGGCTACACCTTC. The chain is built from TRBV6-1 and TRBJ1-2; the D gene is possibly TRBD1 (5 bases). Trimming pared 3 bases from V and 4 bases from J, leaving 12 bases between. Germline CDR1 reads MNHNS; CDR2 reads SASEGT. The CDR3 loop spans 14 amino acids.

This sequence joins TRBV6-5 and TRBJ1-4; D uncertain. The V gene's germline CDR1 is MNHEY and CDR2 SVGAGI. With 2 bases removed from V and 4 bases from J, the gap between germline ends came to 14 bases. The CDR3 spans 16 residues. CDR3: CASSYQPDPLNEKLFF. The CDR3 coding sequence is TGTGCCAGCAGTTACCAACCGGACCCCCTTAATGAAAAACTGTTTTTT.

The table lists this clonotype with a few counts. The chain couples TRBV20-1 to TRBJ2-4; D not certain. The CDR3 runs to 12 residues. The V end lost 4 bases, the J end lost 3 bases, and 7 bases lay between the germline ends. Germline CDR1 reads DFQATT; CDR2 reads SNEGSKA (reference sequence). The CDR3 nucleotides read TGCAGTGCTAAGTACGGCAAAAACATTCAGTACTTC. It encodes CSAKYGKNIQYF.

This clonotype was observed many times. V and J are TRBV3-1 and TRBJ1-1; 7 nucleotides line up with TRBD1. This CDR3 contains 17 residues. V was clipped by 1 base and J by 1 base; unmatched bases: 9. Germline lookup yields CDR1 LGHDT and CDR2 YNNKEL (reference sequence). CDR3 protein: CASSQGLKQGKNTEAFF. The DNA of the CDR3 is TGTGCCAGCAGCCAAGGCTTGAAACAGGGGAAGAACACTGAAGCTTTCTTT.

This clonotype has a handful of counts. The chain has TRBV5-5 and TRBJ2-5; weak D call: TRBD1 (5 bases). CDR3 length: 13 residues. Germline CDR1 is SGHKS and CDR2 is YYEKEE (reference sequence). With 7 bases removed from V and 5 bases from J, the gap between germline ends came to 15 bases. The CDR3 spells CASGIRAPETQYF. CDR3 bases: TGTGCCAGCGGTATCAGGGCCCCGGAGACCCAGTACTTC.